The entry that follows covers one TCR beta chain sequence. The data derive from a study of monozygotic twins with inflammatory bowel disease. TCRdb re-called the 5' RACE reads; every CDR3 protein appears as one record, without DNA. The listing contains a few hundred thousand distinct CDR3 sequences. Sample: blood. This TCR was sampled from a human donor with ulcerative colitis or Crohn's disease, or a healthy co-twin of an affected twin (not recorded which).

CDR3 sequence: CASSPTPRPYGYTF. This sequence joins TRBV7-2 and TRBJ1-2; there is no DNA to check the TCRdb D call of TRBD1. The CDR3 is 14 amino acids. Germline V gives CDR1 SGHTA, CDR2 FQGNSA. Together with reference TRBV7-2 and TRBJ1-2, the CDR3 gives the full variable domain: GAGVSQSPSNKVTEKGKDVELRCDPISGHTALYWYRQSLGQGLEFLIYFQGNSAPDKSGLPSDRFSAERTGGSVSTLTIQRTQQEDSAVYLCASSPTPRPYGYTFGSGTRLTVV.